This T cell receptor beta chain emerged from a study of shared clonotypes between healthy human individuals. On the study more broadly: The plates for each donor numbered three CD4 naive, three CD4 memory, two CD8 naive and one CD8 memory.

Germline CDR1 is MGHRA and CDR2 is YSYEKL. V trimming: 3 bases; J trimming: 0 bases; junction bases outside the gene matches: 6. The CDR3 is 17 amino acids. Produced via immunoSEQ multiplex PCR; TCRdb's table is partial and in-frame only. The sample contains roughly 1,600,000 clones, about 98.5% of which appear only once. The sequencing input was naive CD4+ T cells sorted from blood. Stated subset: CD45RA+ positively selected. The rearrangement links TRBV4-1 to TRBJ2-1; 9 bases are a match to TRBD2. This clonotype was obtained from a man aged 25 to 45 in good health. The CDR3 DNA sequence: TGCGCCAGCAGCCAGTTACCGACTAGCGGCTCCTACAATGAGCAGTTCTTC. It is translated as CASSQLPTSGSYNEQFF.